This TCR beta chain was recorded in a study of blood T cell repertoires in COVID-19. Study as a whole: Samples taken during acute and convalescent COVID-19 were collected in the United States, Italy and Spain.

Method: immunoSEQ multiplex PCR; TCRdb's copy keeps in-frame clones and lacks some. The table shows fewer than 400,000 clones, with 88% occurring only once. Germline lookup yields CDR1 SGHDT and CDR2 YYEEEE. The V gene end was trimmed by 0 bases and the J gene end by 10 bases; junction bases not matched to a gene: 15. The CDR3 loop spans 18 amino acids. Sequenced input: PBMCs or T cells enriched from blood (not recorded which). The sequence was collected from a man aged 25 to 40 who had recovered from COVID-19. This rearrangement joins TRBV5-6 to TRBJ1-6; 8 bases align to TRBD1. The CDR3 DNA is TGTGCCAGCAGCTTGGAGGGACATGGACAGGGTCTGTACTCACCCCTCCACTTT. This sequence encodes CASSLEGHGQGLYSPLHF.